This paragraph reports one T cell receptor (beta chain). This sample is part of a study of identical twins. CDR1 and CDR2 from the germline V gene are SGHNT and YENEEA. CDR3 length equals 12 residues. The V segment lost 3 bases and the J segment 16 bases; nucleotides outside the gene matches: 9. From the 5' RACE reads, TCRdb called clonotypes with MiXCR, one entry per CDR3 protein. The sample consists of 550,000 to 700,000 distinct CDR3 sequences, over 20% of them appearing once. This sample also appeared in a second study, on T cells expressing NK-cell markers. That source reports: It was still unclear whether expanded NKG2C+ T cell clones were HCMV specific.

The material sequenced was PBMCs. This chain links TRBV11-3 with TRBJ2-1; 7 nucleotides align to TRBD1. This receptor was taken from a woman aged 18-29 years in good health. The DNA for the CDR3 is TGTGCCAGCAGCTTCGACAGGGATCGTAAATTCTTC. This encodes CASSFDRDRKFF.